Below are 18 T cell receptor beta chains sequenced from a single sample in a study of T cell responses to AZD1222 COVID-19 vaccine. Some clones are missing from TCRdb's copy, which holds only in-frame ones; the method was immunoSEQ multiplex PCR. In the table there are approximately 150,000 clones, approximately 90% of which are singletons. Sequences were derived from peripheral blood, sampled on day 0 of AZD1222 vaccination. The receptors were gathered from an adult in good health.

V and J are TRBV2 and TRBJ1-5; D perhaps matches TRBD1 (6 bases). CDR1 is SNHLY, CDR2 FYNNEI, per germline. Between the trimmed V and J ends, which lost 7 bases and 0 bases, there was a span of 19 bases. The CDR3 is made up of 17 amino acids. Here the CDR3 reads CASTLRGAVDSNQPQHF. CDR3 DNA sequence: TGTGCCAGCACTCTCCGGGGGGCAGTAGATAGCAATCAGCCCCAGCATTTT. The variable domain in full, with the rest retrieved from reference TRBV2 and TRBJ1-5, is EPEVTQTPSHQVTQMGQEVILRCVPISNHLYFYWYRQILGQKVEFLVSFYNNEISEKSEIFDDQFSVERPDGSNFTLKIRSTKLEDSAMYFCASTLRGAVDSNQPQHFGDGTRLSIL.

The chain links TRBV15 to TRBJ2-3; D is perhaps TRBD2 (5 bases). V lost 3 bases to trimming and J lost 1 base, with 5 bases between them. Germline CDR1 LNHNV, CDR2 YYDKDF (reference sequence). CDR3 length: 13 residues. The CDR3 reads CATSREGTDTQYF. DNA of the CDR3: TGTGCCACCAGCAGGGAGGGCACAGATACGCAGTATTTT.

This clone came up a few times. The V and J genes are TRBV4-1 and TRBJ1-4; D is perhaps TRBD1 (5 bases). This CDR3 has 16 residues. Deletions cut 4 bases from V and 5 bases from J, with 17 bases between. Germline-derived CDR1 and CDR2 are MGHRA and YSYEKL. CDR3 region: CASSPTMGRENEKLFF. DNA of the CDR3: TGCGCCAGCAGCCCGACCATGGGACGTGAGAATGAAAAACTGTTTTTT.

The V call is TRBV5-1, the J call TRBJ2-7, with D possibly matching TRBD1 (5 bases). This CDR3 region has 11 residues. Germline lookup yields CDR1 SGHRS and CDR2 YFSETQ. The V end was cut by 3 bases, the J end by 8 bases, with 9 bases between. CDR3 loop: CASSSADKQYF. In DNA form, the CDR3 reads TGCGCCAGCAGCTCCGCGGACAAGCAGTACTTC.

About this clone: Compared with germline, one end of the junction differs, possibly owing to a read error. V is TRBV2 and J is TRBJ1-1, with D uncertain. Germline V CDR1 and CDR2: SNHLY, FYNNEI. The CDR3 is 10 amino acids. Here the CDR3 reads CASTDTEAFF. CDR3 nucleotide sequence: TGTGCCAGCACCGACACGGAAGCTTTCTTT. The whole variable domain, filled in from reference TRBV2 and TRBJ1-1, reads EPEVTQTPSHQVTQMGQEVILRCVPISNHLYFYWYRQILGQKVEFLVSFYNNEISEKSEIFDDQFSVERPDGSNFTLKIRSTKLEDSAMYFCASTDTEAFFGQGTRLTVV.

The V and J genes are TRBV4-1 and TRBJ1-2; tentative D call: TRBD1 (5 bases). Trimming took 1 base from V and 8 from J, leaving 14 bases between them. The CDR3 runs to 14 residues. In germline, CDR1 is MGHRA, CDR2 YSYEKL. CDR3 sequence (DNA): TGCGCCAGCAGCCAAGTGGGGAAAGGGGACGGCTACACCTTC. Translating it yields CASSQVGKGDGYTF.

J is TRBJ1-6 and V is TRBV28; D possibly corresponds to TRBD1 (5 bases). This CDR3 region has 13 residues. V shed 6 bases and J shed 7 bases, with 10 bases lying between them. Germline values: CDR1 MDHEN, CDR2 SYDVKM. The CDR3 region has the DNA TGTGCCAGCAGGAGGGGAAGGAATTCACCCCTCCACTTT. Residues: CASRRGRNSPLHF.

The chain combines TRBV15 with TRBJ2-1, with D possibly called TRBD1 or TRBD2 (5 bases each). The CDR3 covers 11 residues. The V gene's germline CDR1 is LNHNV and CDR2 YYDKDF (reference sequence). Trimming took 9 bases from V and 9 from J, leaving 12 bases between them. For the CDR3, the DNA is TGTGCCACGAGGGGTGCTGGTGAGCAGTTCTTC. It translates to CATRGAGEQFF. Combining the CDR3 with reference TRBV15 and TRBJ2-1 gives the whole variable domain DAMVIQNPRYQVTQFGKPVTLSCSQTLNHNVMYWYQQKSSQAPKLLFHYYDKDFNNEADTPDNFQSRRPNTSFCFLDIRSPGLGDTAMYLCATRGAGEQFFGPGTRLTVL.

This chain uses TRBV5-6 with TRBJ2-2; no definite D call. Germline CDR1 is SGHDT and CDR2 is YYEEEE. Trimming took 4 bases from V and 6 from J, leaving 10 bases between them. The CDR3 runs to 13 residues. In DNA form, the CDR3 reads TGTGCCAGCAGCGTCCCCGGTGCCGGGGAGCTGTTTTTT. Translated, it gives CASSVPGAGELFF.

This chain's CDR3 is CASSLQNYGYTF. The CDR3 DNA reads TGTGCCAGCAGCCTTCAAAACTATGGCTACACCTTC. This chain links TRBV9 with TRBJ1-2; no clear D. Germline V CDR1 and CDR2: SGDLS, YYNGEE. The CDR3 is made up of 12 amino acids. Trimming left V 4 bases short and J 2 bases short, with 6 bases between.

The chain has TRBV5-5 and TRBJ1-5; D is uncertain. The V end was cut by 3 bases, the J end by 4 bases, with 8 bases between. The germline CDR1 and CDR2 sequences are SGHKS and YYEKEE (reference sequence). CDR3 length equals 13 residues. The CDR3, as DNA: TGTGCCAGCAGCTCGTCGGGAAATCAGCCCCAGCATTTT. Translating gives CASSSSGNQPQHF.

V is TRBV30 and J is TRBJ1-3, with unresolved D. Germline V gene data show CDR1 as GTSNPN and CDR2 as SVGIG (reference sequence). The ends were cut back, 2 bases at V and 4 bases at J, with 6 bases in the middle. The CDR3 is made up of 12 amino acids. CDR3 loop: CAWSRVGNTIYF. CDR3 coding DNA: TGTGCCTGGAGTCGGGTCGGAAACACCATATATTTT.

The chain joins TRBV6-6 to TRBJ2-3; D remains unclear. The V and J ends lost 2 bases and 3 bases respectively, with 6 bases between them. CDR1 MNHNY and CDR2 SVGAGI come from the germline V gene (reference sequence). This CDR3 has 13 residues. The CDR3 loop reads CASSYDSTDTQYF. The DNA of the CDR3 is TGTGCCAGCAGTTACGACTCGACAGATACGCAGTATTTT.

The chain combines TRBV10-2 with TRBJ2-6; D may be TRBD2 (5 bases). Germline assignment: CDR1 WSHSY and CDR2 SAAADI. The ends were cut back, 6 bases at V and 0 bases at J, with 15 bases in the middle. The CDR3 has 17 amino acids. The CDR3 protein is CASSTGILFSGANVLTF. In DNA, the CDR3 is TGCGCCAGCAGCACCGGGATACTATTCTCTGGGGCCAACGTCCTGACTTTC.

This clone has only one observation. This chain links TRBV19 with TRBJ1-5, with 7 bases aligning to TRBD1. This CDR3 spans 15 amino acids. After removal of 5 bases from V and 2 bases from J, the junction contained 6 bases not matched to a gene. Germline V gives CDR1 LNHDA, CDR2 SQIVND (reference sequence). CDR3 sequence reads: CASSVDRAGNQPQHF. The CDR3 region has the DNA TGTGCCAGTAGTGTCGACAGGGCGGGCAATCAGCCCCAGCATTTT.

The rearrangement links TRBV28 to TRBJ2-7; D unresolved. This CDR3 is 12 amino acids long. Trimming pared 6 bases from V and 3 bases from J, leaving 9 bases between. Germline lookup yields CDR1 MDHEN and CDR2 SYDVKM. The CDR3 nucleotides read TGTGCCAGCAGCCTTGGCAACTACGAGCAGTACTTC. Its translation: CASSLGNYEQYF.

This clone occurred once. The chain uses TRBV9 and TRBJ1-4, with a weak D call TRBD1 (5 bases). CDR1 is SGDLS and CDR2 is YYNGEE in the germline V gene. This CDR3 is 14 amino acids long. Trimming took off 1 base at V and 1 base at J, with 5 bases between the two ends. The CDR3 loop reads CASSVQGTNEKLFF. Here the CDR3 DNA reads TGTGCCAGCAGCGTACAGGGAACTAATGAAAAACTGTTTTTT.

The DNA for the CDR3 is TGTGCCAGCAGCGTAGTAGCGGGAGGTGGCATTCAGTACTTC. Amino acids: CASSVVAGGGIQYF. This chain uses TRBV9 with TRBJ2-4; 10 nucleotides match TRBD2. CDR3 length equals 14 residues. Per the germline V gene, CDR1 is SGDLS and CDR2 is YYNGEE. J lost 9 bases, V lost 0 bases, and 3 bases had no gene match.